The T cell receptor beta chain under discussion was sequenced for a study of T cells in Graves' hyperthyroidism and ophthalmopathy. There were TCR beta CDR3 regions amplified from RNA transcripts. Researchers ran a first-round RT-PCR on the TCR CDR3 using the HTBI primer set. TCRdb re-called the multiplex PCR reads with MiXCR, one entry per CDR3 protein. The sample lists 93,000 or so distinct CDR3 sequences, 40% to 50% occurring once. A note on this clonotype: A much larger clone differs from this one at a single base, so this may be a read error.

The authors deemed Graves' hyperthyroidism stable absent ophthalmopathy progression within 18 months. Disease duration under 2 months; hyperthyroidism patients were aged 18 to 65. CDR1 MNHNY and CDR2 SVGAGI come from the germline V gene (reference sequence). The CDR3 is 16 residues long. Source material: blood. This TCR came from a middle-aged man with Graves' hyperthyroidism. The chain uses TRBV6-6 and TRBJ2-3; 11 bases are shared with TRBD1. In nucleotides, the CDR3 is TGTGCCAGCAGGCACCAAGGACAGGGGGCGCAAGATGCGCAGTATTTT. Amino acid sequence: CASRHQGQGAQDAQYF.